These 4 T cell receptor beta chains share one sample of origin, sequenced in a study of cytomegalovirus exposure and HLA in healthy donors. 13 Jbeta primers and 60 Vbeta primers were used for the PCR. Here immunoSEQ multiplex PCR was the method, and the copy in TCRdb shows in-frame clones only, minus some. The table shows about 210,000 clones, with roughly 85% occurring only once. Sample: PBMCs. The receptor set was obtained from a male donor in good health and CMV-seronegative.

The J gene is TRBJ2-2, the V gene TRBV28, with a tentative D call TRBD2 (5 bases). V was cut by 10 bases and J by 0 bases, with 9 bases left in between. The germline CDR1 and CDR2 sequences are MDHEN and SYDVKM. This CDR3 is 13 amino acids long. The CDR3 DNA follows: TGTGCCATCCCGGGATCGAACACCGGGGAGCTGTTTTTT. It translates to CAIPGSNTGELFF.

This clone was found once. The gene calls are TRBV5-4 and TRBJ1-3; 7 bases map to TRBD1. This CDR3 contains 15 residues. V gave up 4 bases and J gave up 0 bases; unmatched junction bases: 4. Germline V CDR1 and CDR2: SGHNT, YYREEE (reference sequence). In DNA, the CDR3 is TGTGCCAGCAGCCCTACAGGGGACTCTGGAAACACCATATATTTT. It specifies CASSPTGDSGNTIYF.

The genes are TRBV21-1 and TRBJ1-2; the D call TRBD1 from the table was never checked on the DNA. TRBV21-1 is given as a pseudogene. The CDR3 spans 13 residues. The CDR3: CASTSWGPGGYTF. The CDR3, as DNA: TGTGCCAGCACCAGTTGGGGGCCCGGCGGCTACACCTTC.

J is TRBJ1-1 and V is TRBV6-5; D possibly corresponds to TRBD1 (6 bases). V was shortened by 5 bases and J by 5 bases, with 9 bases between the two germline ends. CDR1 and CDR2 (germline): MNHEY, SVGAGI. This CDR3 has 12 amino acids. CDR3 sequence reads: CASSQGWTEAFF. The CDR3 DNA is TGTGCCAGCAGTCAGGGGTGGACTGAAGCTTTCTTT.